This T cell receptor beta chain was sequenced during a study of cytomegalovirus exposure and HLA in healthy donors. Sequencing used immunoSEQ multiplex PCR; TCRdb keeps in-frame clones, though not all of them. The data show about 170,000 clones, with approximately 86% seen just once and around 2.1% held by the top ten. CDR3 length equals 15 residues. CDR1 is MNHEY, CDR2 SMNVEV, per germline (reference sequence). V shed 6 bases and J 4 bases; nucleotides not matched to a gene: 9. General study points: The investigators catalogued some 150 TCR beta chains as cytomegalovirus-associated. Reports indicated that the classifier achieved high specificity and sensitivity in diagnosing cytomegalovirus status.

Separate from the roughly 700-subject first cohort, the 120-subject validation cohort was the one that the donors belonged to. About this clone itself: Its antigen is unidentified.

The clonotype comes from a woman between 18 and 30 years old in good health and CMV-seronegative. Sequenced: PBMCs. This chain uses TRBV27 with TRBJ2-1; 7 nucleotides line up with TRBD2. Here the CDR3 DNA reads TGTGCCAGCAGCGGTAGCGGGCAGAATTACAATGAGCAGTTCTTC. It encodes CASSGSGQNYNEQFF.